The sequence of this T cell receptor beta chain was determined in a study of cytomegalovirus exposure and HLA in healthy donors. Study conclusions and caveats: Some segments of the V type, notably TRBV6-2 and TRBV6-3, were excluded as indistinguishable.

Notes on this clone: Its antigen is undetermined.

CDR3 size: 13 residues. Between the trimmed V and J ends, which lost 0 bases and 1 base, there was a span of 3 bases. Germline V gene sequence: CDR1 SGHVS, CDR2 FNYEAQ. In the PCR, 60 Vbeta and 13 Jbeta primers were used. Only in-frame clones appear in the TCRdb table, and some are missing; sequencing was by immunoSEQ multiplex PCR. The profile shows some 120,000 clones, approximately 84% of them singletons. The chain combines TRBV7-6 with TRBJ1-1; D gene uncertain. This TCR was sampled from a man aged 18 to 35 in good health and CMV-seropositive. Sequences were obtained from PBMCs. This chain's CDR3 is CASSLARNTEAFF. The CDR3 DNA is TGTGCCAGCAGCTTAGCCAGGAACACTGAAGCTTTCTTT.